The clone carrying this T cell receptor (beta chain) occurred once. Germline lookup yields CDR1 LNHDA and CDR2 SQIVND (reference sequence). CDR3 length: 15 amino acids. The V and J ends lost 4 bases and 0 bases respectively, with 10 bases between them. The sample is drawn from a study of blood T cell repertoires in COVID-19. Study in general: Samples representing acute and convalescent COVID-19 were sourced from the United States, Italy and Spain.

Original analysis: Quantification of nucleated cells was approximated via reference gene primer amplification. Libraries were prepared by immunoSEQ multiplex PCR; TCRdb keeps only in-frame clonotypes and omits some of them. The D gene and trimming were derived from the DNA, and the V and J assignments and clone size from that table. This repertoire shows fewer than 110,000 clones, 87% found once; its top ten account for 6.2%. The source of this sequence is a human donor in a cohort sampled during active COVID-19. The sample consisted of peripheral blood. This chain connects TRBV19 to TRBJ1-5; D is unclear. The CDR3 protein is CASSTGLYSNQPQHF. CDR3 coding DNA: TGTGCCAGTAGTACAGGTCTTTATAGCAATCAGCCCCAGCATTTT.